This T cell receptor (beta chain) was observed in a study of cytomegalovirus exposure and HLA in healthy donors (dated by TCRdb to the late 2010s). For context, the study as a whole: According to an earlier analysis of several hundred of the donors, 150 million to 200 million T cells yielded 90 million to 130 million unique TCR beta sequences and roughly 280 Gb of sequence data. To decide whether each TCR beta V gene segment behaved as functional or pseudogenic, an earlier analysis of 587 of the donors relied on high-throughput TCR beta sequencing. All discovery cohort repertoires had been generated on a single sequencing platform. Because of strong linkage in the cohort, a handful of DR-DQ haplotypes were treated as single units for association and clustering. HLA typing covered class I and class II loci at four-digit resolution. Typing coverage differed by locus: A, B, C, DRB1 and DQB1 were typed in about 629-630 donors, DQA1 in approximately 520, DPA1 in around 610, and DPB1 in around 490. The later analysis used no new phenotypic data to find candidate immune exposures, relying instead on TCR beta sequences and their occurrence across donors. Roughly 300 gigabases of sequencing data and 70 million to 95 million unique TCR sequences made up an early release that covered roughly 670 HLA-typed donors. In addition to the first cohort of 666 subjects, a separate validation cohort of 120 different subjects was used. The study used immunosequencing to profile the T cell repertoires of approximately 690 subjects and linked those repertoires to cytomegalovirus serostatus. To study patterns of TCR occurrence, a later analysis re-analyzed previously published TCR beta repertoires from around 660 donors and added high-resolution HLA genotyping. On average, over 200,000 unique TCR beta nucleotide sequences were sequenced per donor among fewer than 500 genotyped donors of the cohort, with around 19% of those sequences being non-productive. High-throughput TCR immunosequencing, statistical association of individual TCRs with disease status, and machine learning were combined to predict cytomegalovirus infection status. Donor age, sex, ethnicity and CMV serostatus were compiled alongside the repertoire data. Of the 398 genotyped donors, roughly 80% fell in the genetic ancestry cluster associated with self-reported Caucasian donors. The study was designed to test whether signatures of past pathogen exposure could be identified by cataloging public T cell receptors. Genome-wide SNP genotypes for about 65% of the 666 donors were used in a later genetic analysis, which treated that subset as a discovery cohort. Results the study describes overall, beyond this receptor: Sequencing depth was assumed to be roughly uniform across donors in the presence/absence analyses, though that assumption may not hold. In a later genetic analysis, a missense DCLRE1C variant was associated with V-gene and J-gene trimming of TCR beta chains, and the association was replicated in an independent cohort. Because some donors lacked HLA typing at each locus, the association tests relied only on the typed subset. Broadly in line with IMGT annotations, most TCR beta V segments showed up in productive rearrangements about 87% or about 30% of the time in an earlier analysis of some 590 of the donors. In a later genetic analysis, fewer N-insertions in productive TCRs were reported among donors in an Asian-associated ancestry cluster than the 666-donor mean. A later analysis found that most CMV-associated TCR beta chains appeared HLA-restricted, with HLA associations seemingly driven largely by CMV exposure. A few of the identified cytomegalovirus-associated TCR beta chains were confirmed in vitro to be specific for cytomegalovirus antigens. In a later analysis, TCR association rates were found to vary across HLA loci, with the most associated TCRs seen for DRB1 alleles and the fewest for HLA-C alleles. Because the 87-base-pair reads could not distinguish some IMGT-functional V segments, including TRBV6-2 and TRBV6-3, those segments were excluded. For the cohort, immune exposure information was limited to CMV serostatus. In this cohort, only TCR beta chains were sequenced, and detectable features were limited by the absence of alpha or paired-chain data. According to a later analysis, parvovirus B19, influenza, CMV and Epstein-Barr virus appeared linked to several top co-occurrence clusters. Strong co-occurrence of HLA alleles, especially DR and DQ, made assigning TCR associations to individual alleles difficult. The study gave a list of over 150 TCR beta chains associated with cytomegalovirus. It was suggested by the authors that the approach could potentially be generalized to other disease states and immunological phenotypes. Linkage disequilibrium might explain the correlated functional status among segregating V segments, but an unknown experimental factor could not be ruled out. Specific HLA alleles were associated with 15,000 to 20,000 TCR beta sequences at a false discovery rate of 0.05 in a later analysis. Most TCR sequences were seen in very few donors, while some public TCRs were found in many individuals. A further reported finding was that TCR beta sequences accurately predicted the HLA-A and HLA-B alleles for most subjects in the first cohort. A group of highly shared sequence variants was considered likely to be a technical artifact of the sequencing pipeline. Cytomegalovirus status was reported to be diagnosed by the classifier with high specificity and sensitivity in both the original and validation cohorts. In a later analysis, HLA-associated TCR beta chains were found to be more clonally expanded and to have lower generation probabilities than equally common non-associated chains. Roughly 15 rarely observed V segments, including chromosome 9 orphons, were excluded from the earlier analysis of some 590 of the donors because counts were too low.

In total, 500 to 700 healthy bone marrow donors made up the cohort. Cohort members were all nominally healthy when sampled, although unrecorded immune exposures were likely present. The donor was CMV seronegative and was included in the group of over 300 seronegative cohort members. Every donor gave a peripheral blood sample, and the peripheral blood mononuclear cells from that sample were used for TCR beta sequencing. The Qiagen DNeasy Blood Extraction Kit was used to extract genomic DNA from the blood cell samples. To prepare the library, the immunoSEQ multiplex PCR assay was applied. A mixture of 60 forward primers for TCR Vbeta segments and 13 reverse primers for TCR Jbeta segments was used in the multiplex PCR. A multiplex PCR assay on genomic DNA amplified the CDR3 region of rearranged TCR beta genes. The Illumina HiSeq System was used to sequence the amplified TCR beta libraries as 87-base-pair reads. The study's processing was this. A later analysis tallied tens of millions of unique TCR beta chains across the 700 or so repertoires, and approximately 11 million of those chains were shared by two or more donors. Raw reads were error-corrected and collapsed into unique sequences with a nearest-neighbor algorithm that merged closely related sequences to remove PCR and sequencing errors. Alignment of CDR3 sequences to IMGT reference sequences was used to assign V, D and J gene segments. Each retained sequence needed at least a six-nucleotide match to both a V gene segment and a J gene segment. A rearrangement was called productive if the CDR3 had no stop codons and remained in frame with V and J, and every other rearrangement was called non-productive. CDR3 was defined according to IMGT convention as the region running from the second conserved V-encoded cysteine to the conserved J-encoded phenylalanine. The earlier analysis of about 530 of the donors excluded any sequence lacking an unambiguous match to a single V gene segment. In an earlier analysis of 587 of the donors, a V segment was called functional when productive rearrangements were above 56.7%, and segregating when the standard deviation between donors exceeded 5%. To diagnose cytomegalovirus status from the catalog of TCR beta chain sequences, a statistical classification framework was built. V and J gene assignment, in a later analysis, came from comparing TCR nucleotide sequences with IMGT/GENE-DB human TR gene sequences. The TCRdist pipeline was used in a later analysis to assign CDR3 sequences and most-parsimonious VDJ recombination scenarios. In a later analysis, each TCR beta chain was defined by its CDR3 amino acid sequence together with its V-gene family, and reads without a unique V-gene family were excluded. A later analysis removed nearly 600 highly shared, low-generation-probability nucleotide sequences to deal with suspected cross-contamination and a sequencing artifact. In a later analysis, a clonal expansion index for each public chain was calculated from normalized within-repertoire ranks of inferred template counts. In a later analysis, generation probabilities were computed with a VDJ recombination model fitted to out-of-frame rearrangements, and the resulting probabilities were checked against IGoR. A later analysis scored TCR-TCR, TCR-HLA and TCR-CMV co-occurrence with hypergeometric tests, applying a repertoire-size bias correction to TCR pairs. To estimate false discovery rates, a later analysis permuted the HLA or CMV assignments 20 times. In a later analysis, co-occurring TCRs were grouped using DBSCAN, with TCRdist sequence similarity added in when clustering inside HLA-allele-positive subsets. Repertoires with fewer than 30,000 or more than 120,000 public chains were left out of co-occurrence clustering, as were about five repertoires with anomalous nucleotide sharing. TCRdb stores this immuneACCESS table with in-frame sequences only. Part of the clones is absent; in the studies checked, under half of the shortfall reflects unresolved V genes, and no reason is known for the rest. From that table come the V and J calls and clone size; the DNA was used to work out D and trimming. Recorded for this sample are 120,000 or so clones; 81% of them occurred a single time. The ten most abundant clones make up about 1.8% of the sample.

A note on this clone: This clone's antigen is unknown. No much larger clone is present one base from it, and per-base qualities are unavailable.

The CDR3 covers 17 residues, taking in both the cysteine and the phenylalanine. CDR3 DNA only is kept here, 51 bases in frame from base 1. From the germline V gene, CDR1 is SGHRS and CDR2 is YFSETQ. V is shortened by 3 bases, J by 1 base, and the region joining them spans 14 bases. Sequenced input: PBMCs. This receptor was identified in a young man in good health and CMV-seronegative. The rearranged chain carries TRBV5-1 and TRBJ1-6, and TRBD1 may be the D gene, going by 5 matching bases. The CDR3 sequence is CASSSGDDRSYNSPLHF. The DNA sequence is given as TGCGCCAGCAGCTCGGGGGACGATCGGTCCTATAATTCACCCCTCCACTTT.